These 2 T cell receptor beta chains originate from one sample sequenced in a study of blood T cells in healthy people across ages. Together with a sample-barcoded 5' primer, a J-beta primer mix was included in a second PCR lasting roughly 6 to 12 cycles. TCRdb itself ran the 5' RACE reads through MiXCR, one entry per CDR3 protein. Counted here are over a million distinct CDR3 sequences, 45% to 70% occurring once; the ten biggest clones make up 6.5% to 8.5%. The material sequenced was blood. The receptors derive from a man between 18 and 29 years old in good health.

Here the CDR3 DNA reads TGCGCCACCTCTAAGGGGCTAGCTCGGGAAGCAGATACGCAGTATTTT. This sequence encodes CATSKGLAREADTQYF. This chain uses TRBV5-1 with TRBJ2-3; D is perhaps TRBD1 or TRBD2 (5 bases each). Deletions cut 9 bases from V and 4 bases from J, with 24 bases between. This CDR3 has 16 residues. Germline V gives CDR1 SGHRS, CDR2 YFSETQ.

The chain employs TRBV29-1 and TRBJ1-1, with 7 bases aligning to TRBD1. Per the germline V gene, CDR1 is SQVTM and CDR2 is ANQGSEA. The CDR3 is made up of 13 amino acids. V lost 4 bases to trimming and J lost 1 base; unmatched junction nucleotides: 3. The CDR3 protein is CSVARTGNTEAFF. The DNA of the CDR3 is TGCAGCGTTGCTCGGACAGGGAACACTGAAGCTTTCTTT.